This entry features one T cell receptor beta chain sequence. Here immunoSEQ multiplex PCR was the method, and the copy in TCRdb shows in-frame clones only, minus some. This sample has around 44,000 clones, with less than 95% found just once. The sample is drawn from a study of T cell changes during pregnancy in multiple sclerosis. V was shortened by 5 bases and J by 6 bases, with 15 bases between the two germline ends. This CDR3 has 13 residues. The germline V gene has CDR1 SGHRS and CDR2 YFSETQ. Source: CD8+ T cells from peripheral blood mononuclear cells, taken in the first trimester of pregnancy. The sequence was collected from a female donor with multiple sclerosis, enrolled in a pregnancy study. The V call is TRBV5-1, the J call TRBJ2-7; no reliable D call. CDR3 DNA sequence: TGCGCCAGCAGTGCGGATCTAGGTGGCGAGCAGTACTTC. Translation: CASSADLGGEQYF.